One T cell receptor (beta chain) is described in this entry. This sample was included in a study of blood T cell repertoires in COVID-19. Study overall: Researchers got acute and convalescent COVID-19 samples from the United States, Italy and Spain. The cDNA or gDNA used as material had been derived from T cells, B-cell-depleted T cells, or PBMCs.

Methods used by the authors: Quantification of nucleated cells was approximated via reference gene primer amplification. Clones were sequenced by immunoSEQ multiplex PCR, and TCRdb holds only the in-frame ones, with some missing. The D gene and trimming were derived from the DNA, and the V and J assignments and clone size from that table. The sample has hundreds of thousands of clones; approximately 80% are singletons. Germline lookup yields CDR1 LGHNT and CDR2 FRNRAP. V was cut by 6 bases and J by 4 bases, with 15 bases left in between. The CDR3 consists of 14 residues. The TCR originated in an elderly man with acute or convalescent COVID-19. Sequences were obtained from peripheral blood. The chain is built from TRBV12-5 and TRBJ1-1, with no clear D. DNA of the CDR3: TGTGCTAGTGGCCGGAGCAGCCCCTCCACTGAAGCTTTCTTT. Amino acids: CASGRSSPSTEAFF. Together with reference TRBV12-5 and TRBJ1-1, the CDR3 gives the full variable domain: DARVTQTPRHKVTEMGQEVTMRCQPILGHNTVFWYRQTMMQGLELLAYFRNRAPLDDSGMPKDRFSAEMPDATLATLKIQPSEPRDSAVYFCASGRSSPSTEAFFGQGTRLTVV.